This paragraph reports one TCR beta chain. As yet, its antigen is unknown. The data stem from a study of T-cell memory formation after mild COVID-19. Deletions cut 3 bases from V and 8 bases from J, with 16 bases between. The CDR3 is 15 amino acids. Germline-derived CDR1 and CDR2 are MGHDK and SYGVNS. Constant-segment primers were used for 5'RACE, and the resulting TCR alpha and TCR beta cDNA libraries carried sample barcodes and UMIs. TCRdb ran MiXCR on the 5' RACE reads and lists one entry per CDR3 protein. This table holds approximately 340,000 distinct CDR3 sequences, about an eighth found once. Study outcomes and limitations: CD4+ contracting clones were found mainly in CM and EM, and CD8+ ones in EMRA. Clones shrinking from day 15 to 85 showed even CD4/CD8 mixes; later expanders tilted CD4+.

Sequencing input: PBMCs or a T cell subset sorted from them (not recorded which). This receptor was taken from a man aged 18 to 30 who had mild COVID-19 (a few samples of this study predate the infection). Cell type and time point are not known. The genes are TRBV25-1 and TRBJ1-4, with D possibly being TRBD1 (5 bases). DNA for the CDR3: TGTGCCAGCAGTGACTACGGGACTTCTGGGGAAAAACTGTTTTTT. Translating it yields CASSDYGTSGEKLFF. The full variable domain, rest sourced from reference TRBV25-1 and TRBJ1-4, is EADIYQTPRYLVIGTGKKITLECSQTMGHDKMYWYQQDPGMELHLIHYSYGVNSTEKGDLSSESTVSRIRTEHFPLTLESARPSHTSQYLCASSDYGTSGEKLFFGSGTQLSVL.